This T cell receptor beta chain was retrieved from a study of cytomegalovirus exposure and HLA in healthy donors. 13 Jbeta primers and 60 Vbeta primers were used for the PCR. This table comes from immunoSEQ multiplex PCR, and its TCRdb copy is limited to in-frame clones, with some not included. The repertoire holds around 200,000 clones, with 70% to 75% as singletons. Study-wide results and limits: Across donors, most TCRs were seen rarely, yet some public ones were widespread.

As for this clone: Its antigen is undetermined.

Sequencing was done on a sample of PBMCs. The source of this sequence is a woman in her 30s in good health and CMV-seropositive.

This chain's CDR3 is CASLGGARIDEQFF. CDR3 DNA: TGTGCCAGCCTCGGGGGGGCGAGAATAGATGAGCAGTTCTTC. This chain connects TRBV28 to TRBJ2-1; 8 bases are shared with TRBD2. The V gene end was trimmed by 8 bases and the J gene end by 8 bases; junction bases not matched to a gene: 11. The CDR3 has 14 amino acids. Germline V gene lookup returns CDR1 MDHEN and CDR2 SYDVKM.